Listed here are 30 T cell receptor beta chains from one sample, sequenced in a study of radiotherapy plus CTLA-4 blockade in lung cancer. Data came from immunoSEQ multiplex PCR; TCRdb stores just in-frame clones and leaves some out. The sample has around 99,000 clones; almost 90% are singletons. The sample was peripheral blood, taken from a patient treated with radiotherapy plus ipilimumab. Receptors were obtained from a human donor with non-small cell lung cancer that progressed on radiotherapy plus ipilimumab.

V usage is TRBV18 and J usage is TRBJ2-6, with D maybe TRBD1 (6 bases). V shed 3 bases and J shed 4 bases, with 16 bases lying between them. The CDR3 contains 17 residues. Germline V gene sequence: CDR1 KGHSH, CDR2 LQKENI. As DNA, the CDR3 is TGTGCCAGCTCACCGGGGGCCGCAGGAAGAGGGGCCAACGTCCTGACTTTC. Its translation: CASSPGAAGRGANVLTF.

Only one count was recorded for this clone. This rearrangement joins TRBV12-5 to TRBJ2-5, with 9 bases aligning to TRBD2. J gave up 2 bases and V 4 bases, and 8 bases lay outside the gene matches. CDR3 length: 16 amino acids. Germline V gene sequence: CDR1 LGHNT, CDR2 FRNRAP. The CDR3 bases are TGTGCTAGTGGTTGGGGTACTAGCGGGCCACAAGAGACCCAGTACTTC. Its protein is CASGWGTSGPQETQYF.

The V call is TRBV6-5, the J call TRBJ1-5; D not resolved. Looked up from germline, CDR1 is MNHEY and CDR2 is SVGAGI. The ends were cut back, 6 bases at V and 5 bases at J, with 11 bases in the middle. The CDR3 is 13 amino acids. CDR3 region: CASRRKAYQPQHF. The CDR3 nucleotides read TGTGCCAGCAGGAGAAAGGCATATCAGCCCCAGCATTTT.

The chain links TRBV6-6 to TRBJ1-4, with 8 bases lining up with TRBD1. This CDR3 spans 14 amino acids. Germline values: CDR1 MNHNY, CDR2 SVGAGI (reference sequence). The J segment lost 8 bases and the V segment lost 6 bases, leaving 8 bases of the junction unmatched. CDR3 sequence reads: CASRERQGREKLFF. As DNA, the CDR3 is TGTGCCAGCAGAGAAAGACAGGGGAGAGAAAAACTGTTTTTT.

This rearrangement joins TRBV7-8 to TRBJ1-5; no firm D call. Per germline, CDR1 SGHVS and CDR2 FQNEAQ. Trimming removed 3 bases at V and 2 bases at J, with 5 bases between. The CDR3 consists of 13 residues. The CDR3 spells CASSFWGNQPQHF. CDR3 in DNA: TGTGCCAGCAGCTTCTGGGGCAATCAGCCCCAGCATTTT.

This clone was found a few times. The chain recombines TRBV7-8 with TRBJ1-3, with 8 positions matching TRBD1. After removal of 5 bases from V and 4 bases from J, the junction contained 10 bases not matched to a gene. The CDR3 consists of 16 residues. Per the germline V gene, CDR1 is SGHVS and CDR2 is FQNEAQ. CDR3 amino acids: CASSPRDRLGGNTIYF. CDR3 nucleotides: TGTGCCAGCAGCCCGAGGGACAGGCTCGGAGGAAACACCATATATTTT.

The gene calls are TRBV5-1 and TRBJ1-5; D is unresolved. V lost 0 bases to trimming and J lost 2 bases, with 3 bases between them. CDR3 size: 13 residues. Per germline, CDR1 SGHRS and CDR2 YFSETQ. The CDR3 reads CASSLAGNQPQHF. The CDR3 nucleotides are TGCGCCAGCAGCTTGGCCGGCAATCAGCCCCAGCATTTT.

The chain joins TRBV19 to TRBJ2-1; 15 positions agree with TRBD2. Germline CDR1 is LNHDA and CDR2 is SQIVND (reference sequence). V lost 6 bases and J lost 7; bases outside the gene matches: 4. This CDR3 has 15 amino acids. The CDR3 region has the DNA TGTGCCAGTAGACCCGGGACTAGCGGGGGGAATGAGCAGTTCTTC. Translation: CASRPGTSGGNEQFF.

The chain recombines TRBV9 with TRBJ2-7, with D perhaps being TRBD1 or TRBD2 (5 bases each). The V gene's germline CDR1 is SGDLS and CDR2 YYNGEE. V was clipped by 0 bases and J by 4 bases, with 17 bases between them. CDR3 length equals 16 residues. The CDR3 region is CASSVATTGGQYEQYF. CDR3 sequence (DNA): TGTGCCAGCAGCGTAGCTACAACCGGAGGACAATACGAGCAGTACTTC. The variable domain in full, with the rest retrieved from reference TRBV9 and TRBJ2-7, is DSGVTQTPKHLITATGQRVTLRCSPRSGDLSVYWYQQSLDQGLQFLIQYYNGEERAKGNILERFSAQQFPDLHSELNLSSLELGDSALYFCASSVATTGGQYEQYFGPGTRLTVT.

The chain joins TRBV5-1 to TRBJ1-2; 9 nucleotides line up with TRBD1. Germline assignment: CDR1 SGHRS and CDR2 YFSETQ. With 0 bases clipped from V and 6 bases from J, the junction kept 6 bases outside the gene matches. This CDR3 contains 15 residues. In DNA, the CDR3 is TGCGCCAGCAGCTTGGCCCAGGGACAGGGACATGGCTACACCTTC. Its protein product is CASSLAQGQGHGYTF.

The chain carries TRBV9 and TRBJ1-2; 8 bases map to TRBD1. The CDR3 runs to 17 residues. Looked up from germline, CDR1 is SGDLS and CDR2 is YYNGEE. V shed 0 bases, J shed 6 bases, and the junction held 13 bases outside the gene matches. The DNA of the CDR3 is TGTGCCAGCAGCGTAGAAAGGTCCGGACAGGGAGTCCATGGCTACACCTTC. Protein product: CASSVERSGQGVHGYTF.

The chain uses TRBV6-1 and TRBJ2-7, with 7 nucleotides matching TRBD1. V lost 5 bases to trimming and J lost 4 bases; unmatched junction nucleotides: 5. The CDR3 runs 13 residues. Germline V gene sequence: CDR1 MNHNS, CDR2 SASEGT. The CDR3 DNA reads as TGTGCCAGCAGTCCCGGGACAGTTTACGAGCAGTACTTC. It specifies CASSPGTVYEQYF.

The chain is built from TRBV7-2 and TRBJ2-5, with 15 bases that match TRBD2. With V trimmed by 1 base and J by 7 bases, 13 bases remained unmatched. Germline CDR1 reads SGHTA; CDR2 reads FQGNSA. The CDR3 runs to 19 residues. The CDR3 loop reads CASSLVVGLAGGTAGTQYF. CDR3 in DNA: TGTGCCAGCAGCTTAGTGGTGGGACTAGCGGGAGGAACGGCAGGGACCCAGTACTTC.

The CDR3 sequence: CASSGAGQGAPLGFF. The CDR3 DNA reads as TGTGCCAGCAGTGGAGCGGGACAGGGGGCCCCGTTGGGGTTCTTC. V usage is TRBV6-1 and J usage is TRBJ2-1; 12 bases agree with TRBD1. CDR1 and CDR2 from the germline V gene are MNHNS and SASEGT. Germline trimming cut 4 bases from V and 15 bases from J; bases unmatched to any gene: 13. This CDR3 comprises 15 residues.

The J gene is TRBJ1-2, the V gene TRBV6-1; 7 bases line up with TRBD1. This CDR3 contains 16 residues. Unmatched junction bases numbered 10, after V lost 4 bases and J lost 2 bases. Germline assignment: CDR1 MNHNS and CDR2 SASEGT. The CDR3 protein is CASSAVRQGVNYGYTF. The CDR3 nucleotides read TGTGCCAGCAGTGCCGTCCGGCAGGGGGTGAACTATGGCTACACCTTC.

V gene TRBV5-1 combines with J gene TRBJ2-3, with 7 bases matching TRBD1. Germline CDR1 is SGHRS and CDR2 is YFSETQ. Unmatched junction bases numbered 5, after V lost 0 bases and J lost 4 bases. The CDR3 is 15 residues long. CDR3 DNA sequence: TGCGCCAGCAGCTTGGCCGAAGGGGGCGCAGATACGCAGTATTTT. Its protein product is CASSLAEGGADTQYF.

This chain connects TRBV7-8 to TRBJ2-7; no definite D call. CDR1 and CDR2 (germline): SGHVS, FQNEAQ. V dropped 0 bases and J dropped 0 bases, with 6 bases sitting between them. This CDR3 is built from 14 residues. The CDR3 spells CASSLASHSYEQYF. Written as DNA, the CDR3 is TGTGCCAGCAGCTTAGCTTCCCACTCCTACGAGCAGTACTTC.

V usage is TRBV10-3 and J usage is TRBJ2-7; tentative D call: TRBD1 (6 bases). V lost 8 bases and J lost 4, with 12 bases in between. The CDR3 is 12 amino acids. Germline CDR1 reads ENHRY; CDR2 reads SYGVKD. The CDR3 DNA reads TGTGCCATCGCCCGGACAGTATACGAGCAGTACTTC. The encoded protein is CAIARTVYEQYF.

This chain joins TRBV6-6 and TRBJ1-4; D call uncertain. Germline CDR1 reads MNHNY; CDR2 reads SVGAGI (reference sequence). CDR3 length: 14 residues. Trimming took 8 bases from V and 0 from J, leaving 10 bases between them. The chain's CDR3 is CASGLGATNEKLFF. As DNA, the CDR3 is TGTGCCAGCGGTTTGGGTGCAACTAATGAAAAACTGTTTTTT.

This clone was observed once. This chain uses TRBV9 with TRBJ2-1; possibly TRBD2 for D (6 bases). The CDR3 spans 14 residues. V shed 3 bases and J shed 5 bases, with 12 bases lying between them. Per germline, CDR1 SGDLS and CDR2 YYNGEE. In DNA form, the CDR3 reads TGTGCCAGCAGCGGGAGGGTGGTTGACAATGAGCAGTTCTTC. Protein: CASSGRVVDNEQFF.

The chain uses TRBV5-6 and TRBJ2-7, with TRBD2 identical over 8 bases. The germline V gene has CDR1 SGHDT and CDR2 YYEEEE. The CDR3 consists of 16 residues. Trimming at V came to 4 bases and at J to 0 bases, leaving 9 bases not matched to a gene. CDR3 residues: CASSKRGLAHSYEQYF. As DNA, the CDR3 is TGTGCCAGCAGCAAACGAGGACTAGCCCACTCCTACGAGCAGTACTTC.

The chain has TRBV5-1 and TRBJ2-1; D is perhaps TRBD1 (6 bases). CDR3 length: 16 residues. V was shortened by 4 bases and J by 2 bases, with 16 bases between the two germline ends. From germline, CDR1 is SGHRS and CDR2 YFSETQ. The CDR3, as DNA: TGCGCCAGCAGCCGGGGTTCAGGGGACGCCTACAATGAGCAGTTCTTC. Translating it yields CASSRGSGDAYNEQFF.

V gene TRBV30 combines with J gene TRBJ2-1; D perhaps matches TRBD2 (5 bases). The CDR3 has 11 residues. CDR1 and CDR2 from the germline V gene are GTSNPN and SVGIG (reference sequence). The V end lost 4 bases, the J end lost 9 bases, and 10 bases lay between the germline ends. CDR3 residues: CAWKIGGEQFF. The CDR3 DNA reads TGTGCCTGGAAAATCGGAGGTGAGCAGTTCTTC. Variable domain in full (rest from reference TRBV30 and TRBJ2-1): SQTIHQWPATLVQPVGSPLSLECTVEGTSNPNLYWYRQAAGRGLQLLFYSVGIGQISSEVPQNLSASRPQDRQFILSSKKLLLSDSGFYLCAWKIGGEQFFGPGTRLTVL.

This chain joins TRBV14 and TRBJ2-7, with a possible D match to TRBD2 (5 bases). Germline V lookup: CDR1 SGHDN, CDR2 FVKESK. V lost 4 bases and J lost 1, with 17 bases in between. The CDR3 loop spans 16 amino acids. For the CDR3, the DNA is TGTGCCAGCAGCCCAATAGGTGGGAGTCTTTCCTACGAGCAGTACTTC. It yields the protein CASSPIGGSLSYEQYF.

V and J are TRBV10-3 and TRBJ2-1; possible D gene TRBD1, 6 bases. CDR3 length: 18 amino acids. Deletions cut 0 bases from V and 6 bases from J, with 21 bases between. Germline-derived CDR1 and CDR2 are ENHRY and SYGVKD. The CDR3 region is CAISESRGFGGSGNEQFF. In nucleotides, the CDR3 is TGTGCCATCAGTGAGTCGAGGGGGTTCGGTGGGTCTGGCAATGAGCAGTTCTTC.

The chain couples TRBV4-1 to TRBJ1-1; the match to TRBD1 covers 7 bases. The CDR3 consists of 15 residues. CDR1 is MGHRA and CDR2 is YSYEKL in the germline V gene. Trimming took 1 base from V and 1 from J; bases not matched to a gene: 3. The CDR3 region is CASSQADRPNTEAFF. The CDR3 bases are TGCGCCAGCAGCCAAGCGGACAGGCCGAACACTGAAGCTTTCTTT.

The chain uses TRBV18 and TRBJ2-5; 10 bases map to TRBD2. This CDR3 is built from 15 residues. V shed 3 bases, J shed 2 bases, and the junction held 3 bases outside the gene matches. Germline CDR1 reads KGHSH; CDR2 reads LQKENI. CDR3 region: CASSPRTSGQETQYF. The CDR3 nucleotides read TGTGCCAGCTCACCGCGGACTAGCGGTCAAGAGACCCAGTACTTC. The complete variable domain, with remaining parts taken from reference TRBV18 and TRBJ2-5, reads NAGVMQNPRHLVRRRGQEARLRCSPMKGHSHVYWYRQLPEEGLKFMVYLQKENIIDESGMPKERFSAEFPKEGPSILRIQQVVRGDSAAYFCASSPRTSGQETQYFGPGTRLLVL.

The chain recombines TRBV7-6 with TRBJ2-1; D not resolved. Germline V gene lookup returns CDR1 SGHVS and CDR2 FNYEAQ. Trimming removed 5 bases from V and 5 bases from J, with 10 bases in between. The CDR3 is 13 amino acids. The CDR3 is CASSLTRDNEQFF. The CDR3 DNA sequence: TGTGCCAGCAGCCTCACCCGAGACAATGAGCAGTTCTTC.

The V call is TRBV10-3, the J call TRBJ2-1, with 7 bases fitting TRBD2. Germline CDR1 is ENHRY and CDR2 is SYGVKD. This CDR3 region has 14 residues. The trim removed 6 bases at V and 7 bases at J, leaving 9 bases unmatched. CDR3: CAISPGTISNEQFF. The CDR3 coding sequence is TGTGCCATCAGCCCCGGGACTATATCAAATGAGCAGTTCTTC.

The chain combines TRBV9 with TRBJ2-7, with D tentatively TRBD2 (5 bases). Germline CDR1 reads SGDLS; CDR2 reads YYNGEE. The CDR3 loop spans 14 amino acids. V lost 3 bases and J lost 3, with 13 bases in between. The CDR3: CASSGTSSSYEQYF. The CDR3 nucleotides are TGTGCCAGCAGCGGTACTAGTTCTAGCTACGAGCAGTACTTC.